These T cell receptor beta chains were read from a single sample in a study of shared clonotypes between healthy human individuals. Sequencing used immunoSEQ multiplex PCR; TCRdb keeps in-frame clones, though not all of them. The profile shows more than 1.2 million clones, 97% to 99% of them singletons. Specimen: naive CD4+ T cells sorted from blood. Source of these receptors: a man younger than 45 in good health. CDR3s include the opening cysteine and the closing phenylalanine or tryptophan. D genes are given only for firm matches. Size is stated for part of the rows, as once, few or many counts, or as a class when the clone is expanded.

abundance	v_gene	d_gene	j_gene	CDR3nt	CDR3aa
-	TRBV7-2	TRBD1	TRBJ2-1	TGTGCCAGCAGCTTATTTCCTTGGGACAGGGGGTTCTTC	CASSLFPWDRGFF
-	TRBV9	-	TRBJ2-7	TGTGCCAGCAGCCCACAGGGGCTAGCGGAACCCGAGCAGTACTTC	CASSPQGLAEPEQYF
-	TRBV5-1	-	TRBJ2-1	TGCGCCAGCAGCTTGGAGGGAATACTCAATGAGCAGTTCTTC	CASSLEGILNEQFF
-	TRBV6-5	TRBD1	TRBJ2-3	TGTGCCAGCAGTTACCTAATCAGGGGGAGCCCAGATACGCAGTATTTT	CASSYLIRGSPDTQYF
-	TRBV11-2	-	TRBJ1-1	TGTGCCAGCAGAAAAGGAGGGGTCAGATTGAACACTGAAGCTTTCTTT	CASRKGGVRLNTEAFF
-	TRBV2	TRBD1	TRBJ1-1	TGTGCCAGCAGTGTACAGGGGGGAAGTAGGGCTTTCTTT	CASSVQGGSRAFF
-	TRBV2	-	TRBJ2-1	TGTGCCAGCAGTGAACTATGGAGTGAGCAGTTCTTC	CASSELWSEQFF
-	TRBV5-6	-	TRBJ2-5	TGTGCCAGCAGCTTGGTCGCCCAAGAGACCCAGTACTTC	CASSLVAQETQYF
once	TRBV7-2	-	TRBJ1-2	TGTGCCAGCAGCTCGTACAGTACACATGGCTACACCTTC	CASSSYSTHGYTF
-	TRBV2	TRBD2	TRBJ2-2	TGTGCCAGCCGTTCTAGCGGGAGGACCGGGGAGCTGTTTTTT	CASRSSGRTGELFF
-	TRBV19	-	TRBJ2-1	TGTGCCAGTACCTCCACAGGGGGGGACAGAGCTTACAATGAGCAGTTCTTC	CASTSTGGDRAYNEQFF
-	TRBV5-1	-	TRBJ2-6	TGCGCCAGCACGCCGTCTGGGGCGCGGAGTGGGGCCAACGTCCTGACTTTC	CASTPSGARSGANVLTF
-	TRBV19	TRBD1	TRBJ1-4	TGTGCCAGTAGTCTCCGACGGACAGGGTTCGAGGTTGCGGCTAATGAAAAACTGTTTTTT	CASSLRRTGFEVAANEKLFF
-	TRBV7-3	TRBD2	TRBJ2-7	TGTGCCAGCAGCTTAATAGCGGGAGACGGCGAGCAGTACTTC	CASSLIAGDGEQYF
-	TRBV6-1	-	TRBJ2-3	TGTGCCAGCAGAGAAACAGGGTCAGATACGCAGTATTTT	CASRETGSDTQYF
-	TRBV5-4	-	TRBJ1-5	TGTGCCAGCAGCTTGGGGGGGGCAGGGCAGCCCCAGCATTTT	CASSLGGAGQPQHF
-	TRBV5-1	TRBD2	TRBJ2-1	TGCGCCAGCAGAATGGGACTAGCGGGAGACAGCTCCTACAATGAGCAGTTCTTC	CASRMGLAGDSSYNEQFF
-	TRBV2	-	TRBJ2-5	TGTGCCAGCAGTGAAGCAACGGGGCGTGAAGAGACCCAGTACTTC	CASSEATGREETQYF
-	TRBV19	TRBD2	TRBJ2-2	TGTGCCAGTAGTATAGAGGGACCCTGGACTAGCGGGCAGCTGTTTTTT	CASSIEGPWTSGQLFF
-	TRBV27	TRBD2	TRBJ2-1	TGTGCCAGCCGGGGCGCCAGCGGGAGGGTCGCCTACAATGAGCAGTTCTTC	CASRGASGRVAYNEQFF
-	TRBV5-1	-	TRBJ1-5	TGCGCCAGCAGCTTATCGGGGAATCAGCCCCAGCATTTT	CASSLSGNQPQHF
-	TRBV7-8	-	TRBJ2-3	TGTGCCAGCAGCCTCAATCGACGTGGCTTTAGCACAGATACGCAGTATTTT	CASSLNRRGFSTDTQYF
-	TRBV5-4	-	TRBJ2-1	TGTGCCAGCAGCTTTAGTTTAGCGGCCTCCTACAATGAGCAGTTCTTC	CASSFSLAASYNEQFF
-	TRBV19	TRBD1	TRBJ1-2	TGTGCCAGTACCTCCTCGGGACAGGGATTGGAATATGGCTACACCTTC	CASTSSGQGLEYGYTF
-	TRBV5-1	TRBD1	TRBJ2-1	TGCGCCAGCAGCTTGGGACAGGGCGAACGCGAGCAGTTCTTC	CASSLGQGEREQFF
-	TRBV29-1	-	TRBJ2-2	TGCAGCGTTGGGGGAGGTGTCGGGGAGCTGTTTTTT	CSVGGGVGELFF
-	TRBV4-1	-	TRBJ1-3	TGCGCCAGCAGCCAAGACGGAGGGAACACCATATATTTT	CASSQDGGNTIYF